The TCR beta chain described here comes from a study of beta chain features in type 1 diabetes (dated by TCRdb to the late 2010s). With respect to the entire study: Patients and healthy donors did not differ in mean age, gender distribution, total cell number or subset yield. In the study, TCRB repertoires of sorted circulating CD4+ T cell subsets from recently diagnosed type 1 diabetes patients were compared with those of matched healthy donors. Across all samples, 90 million to 130 million sorted cells were examined, and cell number per subset correlated strongly with RNA yield. Whereas all 30 or so donors provided naive and central memory subsets, regulatory and stem cell-like memory subsets were isolated from just 8 patients and roughly 8 healthy donors. The paper as a whole reports these results and caveats: Patients with type 1 diabetes made fewer insertions and deleted more nucleotides at VDJ recombination sites, implying thymic rearrangement abnormalities. Only small numbers of individuals were included in the HLA sub-analyses, which left unresolved whether HLA type had any influence on TCRB rearrangement. Shorter templates might have been favored by PCR, but patient and control samples were amplified and corrected together, so both groups would have been affected equally by any skew. Type 1 diabetes patients showed a moderate but significant shortening of TCRB CDR3 length in all four CD4+ subsets. The naive, central memory and regulatory TCRB repertoires appeared to resemble one another more closely among patients than among healthy donors. Because cDNA was sequenced instead of genomic DNA, highly expressing activated cells could be over-represented, though the groups showed no difference in activation or CD3 levels.

Each donor gave one peripheral blood draw, roughly 120 mL on average, collected into heparinised tubes. A BD FACSAria II and a panel including CD45RO, CCR7, CD25, CD127, CD95 and CD27 were used to sort naive, central memory, regulatory and stem cell-like memory CD4+ T cells. Every sorted population had a purity above 98%. PBMCs were separated immediately by Lymphoprep density gradient centrifugation and were stained directly, without being cultured. Samples were stained and sorted in pairs, with one healthy donor and one patient per experiment, so that batch effects were minimized. The entire amount of isolated RNA was reverse transcribed using the High Capacity cDNA Reverse Transcription Kit, so the sequenced TCRB transcripts were expressed ones. Deep immunoSEQ sequencing was applied to naive, central memory and regulatory T cell samples, giving an average of about 3.7 million total reads per sample. After sorted cells were lysed in RLT buffer, RNA was extracted with DNase-treated RNeasy Micro or Mini kits, with the choice depending on cell number. Each cell subset was processed separately to prevent cross-contamination, with patient and healthy donor samples processed together. The immunoSEQ multiplex PCR was used to amplify TCRB sequences from cDNA, yielding 87-bp fragments that span the CDR3 region. Sequencing of the amplicons was done on the Illumina HiSeq platform. The authors' analysis ran thus. Synthetic template baselines were used to correct PCR bias computationally, reads within Hamming distance 2 were collapsed together, and singletons that could not be merged were discarded. By aligning reads against IMGT, V, D and J genes, CDR3 length, and insertions or deletions at six rearrangement sites were assigned. Within each subset, clonotype counts were normalized to sorted cell number, after which true diversity and Gini coefficients were computed with the tcR R package. The overlap coefficient, calculated on TCRB nucleotide sequences, was used to measure repertoire sharing. TCRdb took this table from immuneACCESS and kept in-frame rearrangements with V and J called. Such tables lack part of the clones; where checked against another copy, unresolved V genes explain under half of the gap, and the rest is unexplained. The V and J calls and clone size come from that table; D and trimming were worked out from the DNA. In this sample the table shows about 150,000 clones, just over 9% of which occur a single time. Clones ranked in the top ten supply 0.68% of the sample.

Ten or more counts support this clone. Its antigen target is currently unknown. No per-base quality is available; no much larger clone lies one base away. Sequencing input: central memory CD4+ T cells from blood. The sequence was collected from a young man in good health.

The nucleotide sequence is TGCAGCGTTGTTGTAGAGCGATACAATGAGCAGTTCTTC. Its amino acids are CSVVVERYNEQFF. This sequence uses TRBV29-1 and TRBJ2-1; the D gene is unclear. Trimming takes 4 bases from V and 4 bases from J, and the germline ends sit 11 bases apart. The CDR3, cysteine through phenylalanine, is 13 amino acids long. Just the 39-base CDR3 DNA is kept, in frame starting at base 1. The germline V gene specifies SQVTM as CDR1 and ANQGSEA as CDR2.